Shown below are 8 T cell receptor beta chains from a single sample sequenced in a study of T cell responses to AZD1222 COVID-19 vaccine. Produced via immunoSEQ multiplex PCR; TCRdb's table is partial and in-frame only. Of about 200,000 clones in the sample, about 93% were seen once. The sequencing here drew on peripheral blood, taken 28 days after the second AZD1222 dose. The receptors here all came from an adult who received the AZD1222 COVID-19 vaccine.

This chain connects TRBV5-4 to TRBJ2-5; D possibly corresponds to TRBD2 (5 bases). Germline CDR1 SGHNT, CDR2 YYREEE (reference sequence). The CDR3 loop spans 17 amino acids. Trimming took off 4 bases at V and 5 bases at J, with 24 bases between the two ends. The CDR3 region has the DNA TGTGCCAGCAGCACAAACGCCGCTGGGCCCCGAGGGGAGACCCAGTACTTC. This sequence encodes CASSTNAAGPRGETQYF.

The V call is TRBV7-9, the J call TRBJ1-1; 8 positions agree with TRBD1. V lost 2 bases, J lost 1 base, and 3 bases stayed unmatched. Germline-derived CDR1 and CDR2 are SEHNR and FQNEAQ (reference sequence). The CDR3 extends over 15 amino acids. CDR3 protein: CASSLSGQGNTEAFF. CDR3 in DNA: TGTGCCAGCAGCTTATCTGGACAGGGGAACACTGAAGCTTTCTTT.

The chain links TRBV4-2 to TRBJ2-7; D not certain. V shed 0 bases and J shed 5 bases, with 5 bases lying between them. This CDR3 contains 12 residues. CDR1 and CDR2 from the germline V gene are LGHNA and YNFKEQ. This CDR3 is CASSQDRDEQYF. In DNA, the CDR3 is TGTGCCAGCAGCCAAGATCGGGACGAGCAGTACTTC.

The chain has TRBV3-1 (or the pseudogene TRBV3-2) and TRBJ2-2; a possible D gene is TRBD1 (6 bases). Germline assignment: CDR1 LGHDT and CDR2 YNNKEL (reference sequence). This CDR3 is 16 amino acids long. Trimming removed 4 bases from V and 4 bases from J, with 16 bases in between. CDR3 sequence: CASSPRTRGGTGELFF. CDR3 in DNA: TGTGCCAGCAGCCCCCGGACTCGAGGGGGCACCGGGGAGCTGTTTTTT.

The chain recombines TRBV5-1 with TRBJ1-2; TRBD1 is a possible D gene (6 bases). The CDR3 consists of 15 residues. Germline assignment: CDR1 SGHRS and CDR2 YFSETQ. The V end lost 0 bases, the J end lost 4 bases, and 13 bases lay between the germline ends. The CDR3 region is CASSLDGGGSYGYTF. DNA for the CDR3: TGCGCCAGCAGCTTGGATGGGGGCGGAAGCTATGGCTACACCTTC.

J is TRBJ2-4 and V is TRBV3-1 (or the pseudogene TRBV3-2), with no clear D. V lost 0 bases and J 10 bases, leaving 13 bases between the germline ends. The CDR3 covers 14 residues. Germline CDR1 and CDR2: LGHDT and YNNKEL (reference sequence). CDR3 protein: CASSQERGGAIQYF. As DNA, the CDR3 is TGTGCCAGCAGCCAAGAGCGAGGCGGAGCTATTCAGTACTTC.

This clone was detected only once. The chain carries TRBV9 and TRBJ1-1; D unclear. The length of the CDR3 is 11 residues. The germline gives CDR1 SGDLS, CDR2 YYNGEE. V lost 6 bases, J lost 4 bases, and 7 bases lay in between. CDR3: CASTRGTEAFF. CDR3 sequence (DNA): TGTGCCAGCACCCGCGGCACTGAAGCTTTCTTT.

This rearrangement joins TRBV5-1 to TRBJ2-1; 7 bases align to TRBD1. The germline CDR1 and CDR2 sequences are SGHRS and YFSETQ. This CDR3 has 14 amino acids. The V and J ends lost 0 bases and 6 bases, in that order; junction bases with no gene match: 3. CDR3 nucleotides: TGCGCCAGCAGCTTGGGGACAGGTTCCAATGAGCAGTTCTTC. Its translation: CASSLGTGSNEQFF.